The TCR beta chain under discussion was sequenced for a study of cytomegalovirus exposure and HLA in healthy donors. The table came from immunoSEQ multiplex PCR; TCRdb's copy has only in-frame clones and leaves some out. This table holds about 250,000 clones, about 90% found once. Germline CDR1 reads SGHRS; CDR2 reads YFSETQ. V shed 0 bases and J shed 1 base, with 5 bases lying between them. The CDR3 consists of 13 residues. While the first cohort had 600 to 800 subjects, the donors belonged to the separate validation cohort of 120 subjects. Whole-study findings and limits: Most TCR sequences were rare, but some public TCRs occurred in many donors. Associated with cytomegalovirus, according to the listing, were around 170 TCR beta chains.

Concerning this clone itself: Its antigen is unidentified.

The sequence came from a man between 18 and 35 years old in good health and CMV-seropositive. Sequences were obtained from PBMCs. This chain links TRBV5-1 with TRBJ2-7; D is unresolved. The CDR3 DNA reads as TGCGCCAGCAGCTTGGCCGTATCCTACGAGCAGTACTTC. Residues: CASSLAVSYEQYF.